This TCR beta chain is drawn from a study of T cell responses to AZD1222 COVID-19 vaccine. Study-level findings and limits: Baseline serostatus was positive in only six AZD1222 recipients. In the spike-specific TCR repertoire, nearly half reportedly target unmutated variant regions.

As to this clone: Its cognate antigen is unknown.

V shed 0 bases, J shed 3 bases, and the junction held 5 bases outside the gene matches. The CDR3 is made up of 16 amino acids. Germline CDR1 reads MNHEY; CDR2 reads SMNVEV (reference sequence). Profiling relied on immunoSEQ multiplex PCR, and the TCRdb table lists in-frame clones only, not all of them. The sample lists about 68,000 clones; just over 85% were seen once. The TCR comes from an adult in good health. Sequenced material: peripheral blood, taken on day 0 of AZD1222 vaccination. The chain uses TRBV27 and TRBJ2-3, with 8 positions matching TRBD2. In nucleotides, the CDR3 is TGTGCCAGCAGTTTATCGGCGGGGGGCCGTACAGATACGCAGTATTTT. It specifies CASSLSAGGRTDTQYF.